This TCR beta chain comes out of a study of monozygotic twins with inflammatory bowel disease. Study results and limitations: Relative clonotype sharing with others was diminished in IBD patients versus healthy twins, particularly with disease activity.

The template-switching step introduced UMIs that carried a 6-nucleotide sample barcode. TCRdb reworked the 5' RACE reads into one entry per CDR3 protein, no DNA. The listing records approximately 140,000 distinct CDR3 sequences. Concerning this clonotype: Its specificity is not known.

CDR1 is SGHTA and CDR2 is FQGNSA in the germline V gene. This CDR3 comprises 16 residues. The receptor was isolated from a human donor with ulcerative colitis or Crohn's disease, or a healthy co-twin of an affected twin (not recorded which). The chain joins TRBV7-2 to TRBJ2-2. Specimen: blood. This CDR3 reads CASSSGGLPTTGELFF.